The sequence of this TCR beta chain was determined in a study of radiotherapy plus CTLA-4 blockade in lung cancer. Findings of the study overall: Reported findings show early blood T cell clone dynamics, with interferon-beta, best predicted response. TCR clones from tumors expanded in blood after radiotherapy plus ipilimumab.

Here immunoSEQ multiplex PCR was the method, and the copy in TCRdb shows in-frame clones only, minus some. The sample lists tens of thousands of clones; roughly 80% were seen once. Concerning this clone itself: Its antigen is as yet unknown.

V dropped 1 base and J dropped 0 bases, with 7 bases sitting between them. This CDR3 has 15 residues. Per germline, CDR1 SQVTM and CDR2 ANQGSEA. The chain combines TRBV29-1 with TRBJ2-6; a possible D gene is TRBD2 (6 bases). The specimen was peripheral blood, collected from a patient treated with radiotherapy plus ipilimumab. The sequence was obtained from a human donor with non-small cell lung cancer who had a complete response to radiotherapy plus ipilimumab. CDR3: CSVEGGDSGANVLTF. CDR3 DNA sequence: TGCAGCGTTGAAGGGGGGGACTCTGGGGCCAACGTCCTGACTTTC.